One sample yielded the 24 T cell receptor beta chains listed below, sequenced in a study of shared clonotypes between healthy human individuals. Generated by immunoSEQ multiplex PCR, the TCRdb table keeps only in-frame clones and is missing some. The table has around 2.3 million clones, around 95% seen once; the top ten hold 0.1% to 0.15%. The sample taken for sequencing was naive CD4+ T cells sorted from blood. Subset in this sample: CD45RA+ positively selected. The receptors stem from a man aged 18 to 35 in good health.

Only one count was recorded for this clone. This rearrangement joins TRBV5-1 to TRBJ2-4; D gene uncertain. Trimming removed 0 bases from V and 2 bases from J, with 9 bases in between. Germline loops: CDR1 SGHRS, CDR2 YFSETQ. CDR3 length: 15 residues. Here the CDR3 DNA reads TGCGCCAGCAGCTTGGACGTGCATACCAAAAACATTCAGTACTTC. Translated: CASSLDVHTKNIQYF.

This rearrangement joins TRBV2 to TRBJ2-5; D not resolved. This CDR3 has 15 residues. The V gene's germline CDR1 is SNHLY and CDR2 FYNNEI. V lost 7 bases and J lost 4, with 19 bases in between. The CDR3 DNA sequence: TGTGCCAGCAAGGCCCTTGGACCCAGTGGAGAGACCCAGTACTTC. This encodes CASKALGPSGETQYF.

In the case of this clone: This sample also contains other DNA sequences that code for the same CDR3. This chain uses TRBV5-1 with TRBJ2-5; 15 bases map to TRBD2. The length of the CDR3 is 17 residues. CDR1 is SGHRS, CDR2 YFSETQ, per germline. V shed 3 bases and J 1 base; nucleotides not matched to a gene: 4. CDR3 bases: TGCGCCAGCAGCTCGGGACTAGCGGGGGGCATCCAAGAGACCCAGTACTTC. Amino acid sequence: CASSSGLAGGIQETQYF.

V and J are TRBV19 and TRBJ1-2; 7 bases agree with TRBD1. The V gene's germline CDR1 is LNHDA and CDR2 SQIVND (reference sequence). The CDR3 has 16 amino acids. With 3 bases clipped from V and 3 bases from J, the junction kept 10 bases outside the gene matches. The DNA for the CDR3 is TGTGCCAGTAGTATCTTCGACAGGGCCAAGGACTATGGCTACACCTTC. Encoded protein: CASSIFDRAKDYGYTF.

The chain has TRBV5-4 and TRBJ1-1; tentatively, D is TRBD1 (6 bases). The CDR3 has 14 residues. V was shortened by 2 bases and J by 8 bases, with 16 bases between the two germline ends. Germline V gene data show CDR1 as SGHNT and CDR2 as YYREEE (reference sequence). The CDR3 is CASSLGPRTAEAFF. The DNA for the CDR3 is TGTGCCAGCAGCTTAGGACCTAGGACAGCAGAAGCTTTCTTT.

The chain carries TRBV27 and TRBJ2-5; D is perhaps TRBD1 (5 bases). CDR3 length: 14 residues. The V end was cut by 5 bases, the J end by 1 base, with 11 bases between. CDR1 and CDR2 from the germline V gene are MNHEY and SMNVEV (reference sequence). This CDR3 reads CASSGWTSQETQYF. The CDR3 DNA reads TGTGCCAGCAGTGGATGGACATCCCAAGAGACCCAGTACTTC.

The rearrangement joins TRBV5-1 to TRBJ2-3; 7 positions match TRBD2. V was clipped by 3 bases and J by 3 bases; unmatched bases: 10. Germline V gives CDR1 SGHRS, CDR2 YFSETQ. The CDR3 consists of 16 residues. This chain's CDR3 is CASSYEGGPVTDTQYF. CDR3 nucleotides: TGCGCCAGCAGCTATGAGGGAGGGCCAGTTACAGATACGCAGTATTTT.

V gene TRBV7-2 combines with J gene TRBJ2-4; 12 nucleotides agree with TRBD2. The CDR3 contains 14 residues. Germline trimming cut 5 bases from V and 7 bases from J; bases unmatched to any gene: 3. Germline loops: CDR1 SGHTA, CDR2 FQGNSA. CDR3 bases: TGTGCCAGCAGCGCCGGGACTAGCGGGAACATTCAGTACTTC. As protein: CASSAGTSGNIQYF.

The chain couples TRBV29-1 to TRBJ2-7, with D maybe TRBD2 (5 bases). From germline, CDR1 is SQVTM and CDR2 ANQGSEA. V was shortened by 3 bases and J by 3 bases, with 9 bases between the two germline ends. This CDR3 comprises 12 residues. The CDR3 DNA follows: TGCAGCGTTGAGCGGGCTGGCTACGAGCAGTACTTC. It yields the protein CSVERAGYEQYF.

The chain carries TRBV9 and TRBJ2-7, with 8 positions matching TRBD1. The CDR3 consists of 16 residues. Germline V gives CDR1 SGDLS, CDR2 YYNGEE. With V trimmed by 0 bases and J by 1 base, 6 bases remained unmatched. CDR3: CASSVVKGQGSYEQYF. CDR3 nucleotides: TGTGCCAGCAGCGTAGTGAAAGGACAGGGTTCCTACGAGCAGTACTTC.

The chain joins TRBV30 to TRBJ1-4; D gene unclear. Trimming removed 1 base at V and 5 bases at J, with 17 bases between. CDR3 size: 16 residues. CDR1 is GTSNPN and CDR2 is SVGIG in the germline V gene (reference sequence). CDR3 sequence: CAWSDPFTALNEKLFF. In DNA form, the CDR3 reads TGTGCCTGGAGTGACCCATTTACCGCCCTGAATGAAAAACTGTTTTTT. The variable domain in full, with the rest retrieved from reference TRBV30 and TRBJ1-4, is SQTIHQWPATLVQPVGSPLSLECTVEGTSNPNLYWYRQAAGRGLQLLFYSVGIGQISSEVPQNLSASRPQDRQFILSSKKLLLSDSGFYLCAWSDPFTALNEKLFFGSGTQLSVL.

This chain links TRBV21-1 with TRBJ2-7; the table calls TRBD1, which could not be checked here. TRBV21-1 is a documented pseudogene. The CDR3 runs 14 residues. The chain's CDR3 is CASSKGQSSYEQYF. As DNA, the CDR3 is TGTGCCAGCAGCAAAGGACAGAGCTCCTACGAGCAGTACTTC.

The chain links TRBV11-3 to TRBJ2-7, with D possibly TRBD2 on 6 matching bases. Germline V gene sequence: CDR1 SGHNT, CDR2 YENEEA. CDR3 length: 14 amino acids. Trimming cost V 5 bases and J 0 bases, with 11 bases left between them. The CDR3 loop reads CASSQGGDSYEQYF. In DNA form, the CDR3 reads TGTGCCAGCAGCCAAGGAGGGGACTCCTACGAGCAGTACTTC. The whole variable domain, filled in from reference TRBV11-3 and TRBJ2-7, reads EAGVVQSPRYKIIEKKQPVAFWCNPISGHNTLYWYLQNLGQGPELLIRYENEEAVDDSQLPKDRFSAERLKGVDSTLKIQPAELGDSAVYLCASSQGGDSYEQYFGPGTRLTVT.

A word on this clone: Different DNA sequences within this sample yield the same CDR3. This chain connects TRBV2 to TRBJ2-2, with D hard to call. The CDR3 is made up of 11 amino acids. Germline CDR1 is SNHLY and CDR2 is FYNNEI. Trimming removed 8 bases at V and 2 bases at J, with 3 bases between. In nucleotides, the CDR3 is TGTGCCAGCCTTAACACCGGGGAGCTGTTTTTT. This codes for CASLNTGELFF.

V usage is TRBV9 and J usage is TRBJ2-2; D is unclear. The V gene lost 2 bases and the J gene lost 6 bases, with 8 bases spanning the gap. CDR1 and CDR2 from the germline V gene are SGDLS and YYNGEE. CDR3 length: 13 amino acids. CDR3 sequence (DNA): TGTGCCAGCAGCGTGAAGGCCGCCGGGGAGCTGTTTTTT. Translation: CASSVKAAGELFF.

The chain uses TRBV19 and TRBJ1-5, with D tentatively TRBD1 (6 bases). This CDR3 spans 12 amino acids. Germline CDR1 reads LNHDA; CDR2 reads SQIVND (reference sequence). Trimming left V 5 bases short and J 9 bases short, with 11 bases between. The CDR3 DNA sequence: TGTGCCAGTAGTCCACAGGGTGCGCCCCAGCATTTT. It is translated as CASSPQGAPQHF. The complete variable domain, with remaining parts taken from reference TRBV19 and TRBJ1-5, reads DGGITQSPKYLFRKEGQNVTLSCEQNLNHDAMYWYRQDPGQGLRLIYYSQIVNDFQKGDIAEGYSVSREKKESFPLTVTSAQKNPTAFYLCASSPQGAPQHFGDGTRLSIL.

This CDR3 is CASSLWGQGSSYNEQFF. CDR3 nucleotides: TGCGCCAGCAGCTTATGGGGACAGGGAAGCTCCTACAATGAGCAGTTCTTC. The V and J genes are TRBV5-1 and TRBJ2-1, with 9 nucleotides matching TRBD1. The CDR3 spans 17 residues. The V gene end was trimmed by 2 bases and the J gene end by 0 bases; junction bases not matched to a gene: 6. Germline V gene data show CDR1 as SGHRS and CDR2 as YFSETQ. Full variable domain (outside the CDR3, taken from reference TRBV5-1 and TRBJ2-1): KAGVTQTPRYLIKTRGQQVTLSCSPISGHRSVSWYQQTPGQGLQFLFEYFSETQRNKGNFPGRFSGRQFSNSRSEMNVSTLELGDSALYLCASSLWGQGSSYNEQFFGPGTRLTVL.

This clone appeared once. The V gene is TRBV5-1, the J gene TRBJ2-7, with a weak D call TRBD1 (5 bases). Germline CDR1 SGHRS, CDR2 YFSETQ. This CDR3 region has 15 residues. Trimming stripped 1 base from V and 3 bases from J, with 14 bases between. CDR3 sequence: CASSLTGSDLYEQYF. CDR3 coding DNA: TGCGCCAGCAGCTTGACAGGTTCGGATCTCTACGAGCAGTACTTC.

V usage is TRBV7-6 and J usage is TRBJ2-4, with 8 bases aligning to TRBD2. CDR1 SGHVS and CDR2 FNYEAQ come from the germline V gene. J lost 9 bases, V lost 5 bases, and 15 bases had no gene match. This CDR3 has 16 amino acids. The CDR3 DNA follows: TGTGCCAGCAGCGCGGGACTAGGGGAGGCAGTCGGCATTCAGTACTTC. Residues: CASSAGLGEAVGIQYF.

This chain links TRBV4-1 with TRBJ1-2; no firm D call. Germline V gene sequence: CDR1 MGHRA, CDR2 YSYEKL. V lost 2 bases to trimming and J lost 7 bases, with 23 bases between them. This CDR3 is built from 17 residues. The CDR3 DNA reads as TGCGCCAGCAGCCAAACAACCGCCGGGGAGTATTCGTTTGGCTACACCTTC. Amino acids: CASSQTTAGEYSFGYTF.

The chain carries TRBV5-1 and TRBJ2-7, with TRBD1 matching over 11 bases. With 6 bases clipped from V and 2 bases from J, the junction kept 4 bases outside the gene matches. This CDR3 has 14 residues. CDR1 and CDR2 from the germline V gene are SGHRS and YFSETQ. The CDR3 loop reads CASTPGQGAYEQYF. CDR3 coding DNA: TGCGCCAGCACCCCGGGACAGGGGGCCTACGAGCAGTACTTC.

The gene calls are TRBV6-6 and TRBJ1-5; no clear D. The germline gives CDR1 MNHNY, CDR2 SVGAGI (reference sequence). The germline V and J ends were trimmed by 0 bases and 11 bases, with 14 bases remaining between them. CDR3 size: 14 residues. The CDR3 loop is CASSYSWPPAAQHF. DNA for the CDR3: TGTGCCAGCAGTTACTCGTGGCCACCGGCAGCCCAGCATTTT.

V usage is TRBV2 and J usage is TRBJ2-7; D may be TRBD1 (5 bases). This CDR3 has 14 residues. The ends were cut back, 4 bases at V and 3 bases at J, with 13 bases in the middle. Germline CDR1 is SNHLY and CDR2 is FYNNEI. Here the CDR3 reads CASSVWGKDYEQYF. In DNA form, the CDR3 reads TGTGCCAGCAGTGTGTGGGGCAAGGACTACGAGCAGTACTTC.

The chain joins TRBV6-5 to TRBJ2-5; D call uncertain. V dropped 8 bases and J dropped 5 bases, with 12 bases sitting between them. The CDR3 loop spans 12 amino acids. The germline V gene has CDR1 MNHEY and CDR2 SVGAGI. CDR3: CASHTGPETQYF. The DNA for the CDR3 is TGTGCCAGCCATACTGGGCCGGAGACCCAGTACTTC.